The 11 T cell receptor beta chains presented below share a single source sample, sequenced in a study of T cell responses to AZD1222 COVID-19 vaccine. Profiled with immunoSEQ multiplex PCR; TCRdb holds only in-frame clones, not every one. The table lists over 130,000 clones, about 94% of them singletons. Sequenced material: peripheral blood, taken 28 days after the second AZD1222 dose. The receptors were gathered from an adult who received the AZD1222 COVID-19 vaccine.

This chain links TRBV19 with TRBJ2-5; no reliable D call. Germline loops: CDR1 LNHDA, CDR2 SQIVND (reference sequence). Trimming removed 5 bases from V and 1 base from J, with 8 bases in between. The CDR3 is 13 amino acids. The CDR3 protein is CASSRQLQETQYF. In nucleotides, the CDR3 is TGTGCCAGTAGTCGGCAGCTCCAAGAGACCCAGTACTTC.

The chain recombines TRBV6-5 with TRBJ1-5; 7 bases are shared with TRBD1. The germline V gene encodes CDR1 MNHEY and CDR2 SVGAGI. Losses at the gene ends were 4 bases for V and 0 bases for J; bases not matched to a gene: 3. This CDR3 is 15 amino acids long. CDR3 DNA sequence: TGTGCCAGCAGTTGGGGGACAGATAGCAATCAGCCCCAGCATTTT. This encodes CASSWGTDSNQPQHF.

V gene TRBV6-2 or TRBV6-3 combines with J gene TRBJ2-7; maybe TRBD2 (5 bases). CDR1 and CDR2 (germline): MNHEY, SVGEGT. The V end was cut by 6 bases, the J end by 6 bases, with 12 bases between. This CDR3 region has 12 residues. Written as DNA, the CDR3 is TGTGCCAGCAGCCATGGGAGTCTCGAGCAGTACTTC. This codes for CASSHGSLEQYF.

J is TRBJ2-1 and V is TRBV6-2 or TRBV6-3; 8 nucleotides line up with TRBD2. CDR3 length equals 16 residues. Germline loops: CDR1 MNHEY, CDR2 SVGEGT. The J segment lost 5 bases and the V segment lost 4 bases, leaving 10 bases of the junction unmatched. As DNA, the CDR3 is TGTGCCAGCAGTTCCCCAGGGGAGCGGGAGCACAATGAGCAGTTCTTC. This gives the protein CASSSPGEREHNEQFF.

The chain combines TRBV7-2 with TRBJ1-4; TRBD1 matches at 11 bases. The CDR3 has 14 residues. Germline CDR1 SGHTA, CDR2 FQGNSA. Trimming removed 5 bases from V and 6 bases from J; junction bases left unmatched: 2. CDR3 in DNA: TGTGCCAGCAGCCGGGACAGGGGGTATGAAAAACTGTTTTTT. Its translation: CASSRDRGYEKLFF.

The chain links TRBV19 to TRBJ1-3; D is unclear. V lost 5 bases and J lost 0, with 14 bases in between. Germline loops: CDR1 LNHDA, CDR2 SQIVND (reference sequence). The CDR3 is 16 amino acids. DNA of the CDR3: TGTGCCAGTAGTTCCCGGGCAATTTACTCTGGAAACACCATATATTTT. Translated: CASSSRAIYSGNTIYF.

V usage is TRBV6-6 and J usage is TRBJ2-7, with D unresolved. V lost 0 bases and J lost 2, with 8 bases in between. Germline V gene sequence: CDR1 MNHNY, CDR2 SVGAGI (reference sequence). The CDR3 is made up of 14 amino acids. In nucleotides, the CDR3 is TGTGCCAGCAGTTACTCCCAGGATCCCTACGAGCAGTACTTC. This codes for CASSYSQDPYEQYF.

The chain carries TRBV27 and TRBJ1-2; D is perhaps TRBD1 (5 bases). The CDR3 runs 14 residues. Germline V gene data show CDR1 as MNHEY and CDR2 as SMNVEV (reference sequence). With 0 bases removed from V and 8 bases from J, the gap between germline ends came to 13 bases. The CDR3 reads CASSLSPRVGGYTF. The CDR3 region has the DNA TGTGCCAGCAGTTTATCGCCCAGGGTAGGCGGCTACACCTTC.

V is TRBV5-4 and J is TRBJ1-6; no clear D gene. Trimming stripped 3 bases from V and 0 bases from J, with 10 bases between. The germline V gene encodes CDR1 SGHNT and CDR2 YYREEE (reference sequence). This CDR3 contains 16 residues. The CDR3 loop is CASSSPGGSYNSPLHF. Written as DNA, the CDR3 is TGTGCCAGCAGCTCCCCAGGTGGCTCCTATAATTCACCCCTCCACTTT.

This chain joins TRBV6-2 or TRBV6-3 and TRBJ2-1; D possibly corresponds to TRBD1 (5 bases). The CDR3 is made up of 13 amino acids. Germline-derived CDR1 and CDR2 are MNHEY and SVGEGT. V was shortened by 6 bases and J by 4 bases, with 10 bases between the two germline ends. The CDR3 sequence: CASSHGAYNEQFF. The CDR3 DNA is TGTGCCAGCAGCCATGGGGCTTACAATGAGCAGTTCTTC.

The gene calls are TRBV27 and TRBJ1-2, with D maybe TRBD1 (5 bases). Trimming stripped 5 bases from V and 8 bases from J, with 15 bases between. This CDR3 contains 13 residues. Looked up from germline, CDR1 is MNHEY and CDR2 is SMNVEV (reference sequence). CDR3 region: CASSRSRGWGYTF. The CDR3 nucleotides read TGTGCCAGCAGTAGATCAAGGGGTTGGGGCTACACCTTC.